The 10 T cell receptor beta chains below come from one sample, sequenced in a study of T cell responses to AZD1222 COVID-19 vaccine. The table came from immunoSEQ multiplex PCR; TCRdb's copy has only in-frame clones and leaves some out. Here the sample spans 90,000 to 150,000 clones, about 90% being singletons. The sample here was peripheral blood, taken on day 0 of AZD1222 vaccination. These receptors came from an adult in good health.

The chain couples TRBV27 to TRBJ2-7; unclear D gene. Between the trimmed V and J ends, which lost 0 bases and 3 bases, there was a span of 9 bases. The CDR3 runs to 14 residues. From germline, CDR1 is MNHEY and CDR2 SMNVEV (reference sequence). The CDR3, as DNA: TGTGCCAGCAGTTTATCCTTTCCCCGCTACGAGCAGTACTTC. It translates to CASSLSFPRYEQYF.

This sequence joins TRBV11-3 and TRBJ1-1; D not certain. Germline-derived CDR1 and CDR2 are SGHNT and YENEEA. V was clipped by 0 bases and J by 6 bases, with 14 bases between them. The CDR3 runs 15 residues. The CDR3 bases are TGTGCCAGCAGCTTAGAAATAAAGGGAAACGCTGAAGCTTTCTTT. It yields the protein CASSLEIKGNAEAFF. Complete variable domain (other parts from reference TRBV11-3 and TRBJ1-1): EAGVVQSPRYKIIEKKQPVAFWCNPISGHNTLYWYLQNLGQGPELLIRYENEEAVDDSQLPKDRFSAERLKGVDSTLKIQPAELGDSAVYLCASSLEIKGNAEAFFGQGTRLTVV.

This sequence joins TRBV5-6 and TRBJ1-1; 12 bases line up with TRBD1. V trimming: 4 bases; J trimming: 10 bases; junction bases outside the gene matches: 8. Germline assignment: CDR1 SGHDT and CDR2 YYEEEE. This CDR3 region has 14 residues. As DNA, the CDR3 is TGTGCCAGCAGCGGGACAGGGGGCAGTTCTACAGCTTTCTTT. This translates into CASSGTGGSSTAFF.

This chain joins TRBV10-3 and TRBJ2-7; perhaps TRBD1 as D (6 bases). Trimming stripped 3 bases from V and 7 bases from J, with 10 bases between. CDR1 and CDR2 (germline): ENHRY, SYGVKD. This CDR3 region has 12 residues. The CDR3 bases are TGTGCCATCAGTGAAACCGGGACAGAGCAGTACTTC. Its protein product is CAISETGTEQYF.

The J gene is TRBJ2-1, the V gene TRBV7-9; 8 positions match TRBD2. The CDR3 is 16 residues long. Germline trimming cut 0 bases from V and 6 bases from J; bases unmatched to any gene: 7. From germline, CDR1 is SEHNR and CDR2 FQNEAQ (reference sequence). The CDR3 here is CASSLALAGTSNEQFF. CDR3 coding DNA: TGTGCCAGCAGCTTAGCGCTAGCGGGTACAAGCAATGAGCAGTTCTTC.

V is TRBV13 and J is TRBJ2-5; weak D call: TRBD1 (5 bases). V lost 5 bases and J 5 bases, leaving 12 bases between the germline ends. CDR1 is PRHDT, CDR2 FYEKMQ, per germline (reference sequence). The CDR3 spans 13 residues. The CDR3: CASSRRPGETQYF. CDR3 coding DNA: TGTGCCAGCAGCCGCCGACCAGGGGAGACCCAGTACTTC.

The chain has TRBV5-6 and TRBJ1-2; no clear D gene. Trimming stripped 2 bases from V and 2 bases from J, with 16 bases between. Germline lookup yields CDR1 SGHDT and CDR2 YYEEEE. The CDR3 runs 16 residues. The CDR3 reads CASSLDLRAINYGYTF. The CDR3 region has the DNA TGTGCCAGCAGCTTAGATCTACGGGCTATAAACTATGGCTACACCTTC.

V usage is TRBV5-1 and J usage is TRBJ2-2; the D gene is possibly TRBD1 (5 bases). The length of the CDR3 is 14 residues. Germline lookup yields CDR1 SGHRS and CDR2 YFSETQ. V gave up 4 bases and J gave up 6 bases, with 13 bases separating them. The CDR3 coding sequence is TGCGCCAGCAGCAGGGGCGATAACCCCGGGGAGCTGTTTTTT. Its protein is CASSRGDNPGELFF.

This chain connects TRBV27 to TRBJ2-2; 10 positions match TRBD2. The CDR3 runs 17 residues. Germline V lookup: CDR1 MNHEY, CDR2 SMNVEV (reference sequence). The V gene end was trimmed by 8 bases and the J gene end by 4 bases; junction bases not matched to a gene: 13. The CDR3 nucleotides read TGTGCCAGCGGGGGGCTAGCGGGGGCTTCGGGCACCGGGGAGCTGTTTTTT. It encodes CASGGLAGASGTGELFF.

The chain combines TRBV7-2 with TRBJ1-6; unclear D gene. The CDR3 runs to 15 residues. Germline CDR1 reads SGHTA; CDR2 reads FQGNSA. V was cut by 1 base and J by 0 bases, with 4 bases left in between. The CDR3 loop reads CASSLESSYNSPLHF. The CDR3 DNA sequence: TGTGCCAGCAGCTTAGAGAGCTCCTATAATTCACCCCTCCACTTT.